These 8 T cell receptor beta chains were sequenced from one sample in a study of PD-L1 blockade in urothelial cancer. Here immunoSEQ multiplex PCR was the method, and the copy in TCRdb shows in-frame clones only, minus some. The sample carries 130,000 or so clones, around 85% recorded once. This sample's time point: pretreatment peripheral blood. Sequenced material: PBMCs, taken around atezolizumab (anti-PD-L1) treatment. The receptors stem from a man aged 50-59 years with urothelial cancer.

J is TRBJ2-3 and V is TRBV5-1; 8 nucleotides align to TRBD2. The CDR3 runs to 13 residues. Germline V gives CDR1 SGHRS, CDR2 YFSETQ. V lost 3 bases, J lost 8 bases, and 5 bases stayed unmatched. The CDR3 here is CASSSGSGGTQYF. The CDR3 DNA sequence: TGCGCCAGCAGCTCCGGGAGCGGGGGTACGCAGTATTTT. The full variable domain, rest sourced from reference TRBV5-1 and TRBJ2-3, is KAGVTQTPRYLIKTRGQQVTLSCSPISGHRSVSWYQQTPGQGLQFLFEYFSETQRNKGNFPGRFSGRQFSNSRSEMNVSTLELGDSALYLCASSSGSGGTQYFGPGTRLTVL.

The genes are TRBV18 and TRBJ2-1; the match to TRBD2 covers 7 bases. V was pared by 4 bases and J by 10 bases, with 4 bases of the junction left unmatched. CDR1 is KGHSH, CDR2 LQKENI, per germline. The CDR3 runs 12 residues. In DNA, the CDR3 is TGTGCCAGCTCACGGGCGGGAGAGGAGCAGTTCTTC. It is translated as CASSRAGEEQFF.

This clone occurred many times. Other DNA sequences in this specimen translate into the identical CDR3. The genes are TRBV2 and TRBJ1-3; TRBD1 matches 9 bases. Germline assignment: CDR1 SNHLY and CDR2 FYNNEI. The CDR3 runs to 16 residues. V lost 3 bases, J lost 0 bases, and 3 bases stayed unmatched. CDR3 coding DNA: TGTGCCAGCAGTGAGGGACAGGGTAACTCTGGAAACACCATATATTTT. This sequence encodes CASSEGQGNSGNTIYF.

This chain joins TRBV9 and TRBJ2-2; 7 positions agree with TRBD2. This CDR3 contains 16 residues. Germline V lookup: CDR1 SGDLS, CDR2 YYNGEE. V lost 1 base, J lost 6 bases, and 9 bases stayed unmatched. The DNA for the CDR3 is TGTGCCAGCAGCGTAAATATAGCGGGTATGGCCGGGGAGCTGTTTTTT. This sequence encodes CASSVNIAGMAGELFF.

This chain joins TRBV18 and TRBJ1-1; D gene uncertain. V lost 2 bases and J lost 9, with 10 bases in between. The CDR3 contains 12 residues. CDR1 KGHSH and CDR2 LQKENI come from the germline V gene. The CDR3 is CASSPGGVKAFF. The CDR3 coding sequence is TGTGCCAGCTCACCAGGCGGGGTAAAAGCTTTCTTT.

The J gene is TRBJ2-2, the V gene TRBV5-1, with 7 bases identical to TRBD2. Germline CDR1 SGHRS, CDR2 YFSETQ. J lost 2 bases, V lost 9 bases, and 7 bases had no gene match. CDR3 size: 14 residues. Here the CDR3 reads CATMGDYNTGELFF. The CDR3 coding sequence is TGCGCCACAATGGGGGACTACAACACCGGGGAGCTGTTTTTT. The complete variable domain, with remaining parts taken from reference TRBV5-1 and TRBJ2-2, reads KAGVTQTPRYLIKTRGQQVTLSCSPISGHRSVSWYQQTPGQGLQFLFEYFSETQRNKGNFPGRFSGRQFSNSRSEMNVSTLELGDSALYLCATMGDYNTGELFFGEGSRLTVL.

The rearrangement joins TRBV7-9 to TRBJ2-6; weak D call: TRBD2 (6 bases). CDR1 and CDR2 from the germline V gene are SEHNR and FQNEAQ (reference sequence). This CDR3 is 16 amino acids long. Trimming removed 6 bases at V and 2 bases at J, with 14 bases between. CDR3 residues: CASSMGGRTGANVLTF. CDR3 sequence (DNA): TGTGCCAGCAGTATGGGGGGTAGAACTGGGGCCAACGTCCTGACTTTC.

The chain joins TRBV11-2 to TRBJ2-7, with 7 nucleotides matching TRBD1. Looked up from germline, CDR1 is SGHAT and CDR2 is FQNNGV. Trimming took 5 bases from V and 3 from J; bases not matched to a gene: 4. The CDR3 contains 13 residues. CDR3 sequence: CASSVGTVYEQYF. In DNA form, the CDR3 reads TGTGCCAGCAGCGTCGGGACAGTCTACGAGCAGTACTTC.